Below, one T cell receptor beta chain is given with its context. V lost 4 bases, J lost 3 bases, and 8 bases stayed unmatched. This CDR3 has 15 amino acids. The germline gives CDR1 SGHNT, CDR2 YYREEE (reference sequence). As processed by the authors: Estimates of nucleated cell counts were drawn from the amplification of reference gene primers. TCRdb keeps only in-frame clones here, not all; method: immunoSEQ multiplex PCR. Clone size and the V and J calls come from that table; the DNA yielded D and trimming. In the table there are roughly 340,000 clones, under 95% of which are singletons. The data belong to a study of blood T cell repertoires in COVID-19. Study-wide background: Samples representing acute and convalescent COVID-19 were sourced from the United States, Italy and Spain. The cDNA or gDNA used as material had been derived from T cells, B-cell-depleted T cells, or PBMCs.

Sequenced input: peripheral blood. The sequence came from a young woman who had recovered from COVID-19. This rearrangement joins TRBV5-4 to TRBJ2-3, with 7 nucleotides matching TRBD2. The CDR3 here is CASSLMREITDTQYF. In DNA, the CDR3 is TGTGCCAGCAGCCTGATGCGGGAGATTACAGATACGCAGTATTTT.